This entry describes one TCR beta chain. Its antigen is as yet unknown. The data derive from a study of vaccination effects on CD4 cells after COVID-19. Study background: Following the second dose by a median of 72 days, the post-vaccine samples were obtained. General study results and limits: Of the vaccine-induced clones from healthy vaccinees, merely 1 of 255 recognized common cold coronaviruses as well.

The assay was immunoSEQ multiplex PCR, and TCRdb's table has in-frame clones only and misses some. The sample yields around 81,000 clones, about three quarters seen once. ViraFEST used viral peptide pools to expand antigen-specific CD4+ T cells before sequencing. Culture lasted 10 days before CD4+ T cell isolation. Either the mRNA-1273 or the BNT162b2 vaccine was given to participants as two doses. PBMC were cultured at under 2.5 million per well with approximately 10 IU/ml IL-2 and around 9.2 ug/ml peptides. There are 17 residues in the CDR3. Germline V gene data show CDR1 as KGHDR and CDR2 as SFDVKD. The J segment lost 0 bases and the V segment lost 4 bases, leaving 7 bases of the junction unmatched.

Sequencing used CD4+ T cells from PBMCs cultured with HCoV-OC43 spike peptides, obtained after COVID-19 vaccination. Subset indicated: HCoV-OC43 spike overlapping peptide pool stimulation. This sequence joins TRBV24-1 and TRBJ1-2; 10 bases map to TRBD1. The receptor's source is a human donor who received a COVID-19 vaccine. CDR3 sequence (DNA): TGTGCCACCAGTGACCCCGGACAGGGGGGATCTAACTATGGCTACACCTTC. Translating it yields CATSDPGQGGSNYGYTF.